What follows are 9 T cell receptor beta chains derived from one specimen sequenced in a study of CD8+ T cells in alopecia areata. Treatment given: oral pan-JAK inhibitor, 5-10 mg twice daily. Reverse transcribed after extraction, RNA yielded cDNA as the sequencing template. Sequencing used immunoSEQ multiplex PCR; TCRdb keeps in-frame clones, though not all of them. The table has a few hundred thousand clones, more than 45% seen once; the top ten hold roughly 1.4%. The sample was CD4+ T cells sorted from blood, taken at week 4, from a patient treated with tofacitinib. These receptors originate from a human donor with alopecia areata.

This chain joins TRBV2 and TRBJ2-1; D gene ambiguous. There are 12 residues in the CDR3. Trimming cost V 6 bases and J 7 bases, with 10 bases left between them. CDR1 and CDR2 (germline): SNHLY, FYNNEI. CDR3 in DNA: TGTGCCAGCAGGTCTCTGGGAAATGAGCAGTTCTTC. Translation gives CASRSLGNEQFF.

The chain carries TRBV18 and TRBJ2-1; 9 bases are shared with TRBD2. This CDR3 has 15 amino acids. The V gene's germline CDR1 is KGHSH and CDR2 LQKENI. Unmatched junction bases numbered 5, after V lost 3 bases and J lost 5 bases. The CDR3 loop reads CASSPLPSGNNEQFF. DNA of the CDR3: TGTGCCAGCTCACCCCTCCCTAGCGGGAACAATGAGCAGTTCTTC.

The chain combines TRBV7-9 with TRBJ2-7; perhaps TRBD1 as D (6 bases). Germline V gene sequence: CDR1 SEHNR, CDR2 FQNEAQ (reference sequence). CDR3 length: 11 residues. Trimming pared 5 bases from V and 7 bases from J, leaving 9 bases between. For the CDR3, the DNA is TGTGCCAGCAGCCGGGACATTGAGCAGTACTTC. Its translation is CASSRDIEQYF.

CDR3 sequence (DNA): TGCAGCGTTGAAGGCCGAAAGGGCACTGAAGCTTTCTTT. As protein: CSVEGRKGTEAFF. The rearrangement links TRBV29-1 to TRBJ1-1; no definite D call. The CDR3 loop spans 13 amino acids. Germline values: CDR1 SQVTM, CDR2 ANQGSEA. Trimming removed 1 base from V and 4 bases from J, with 10 bases in between.

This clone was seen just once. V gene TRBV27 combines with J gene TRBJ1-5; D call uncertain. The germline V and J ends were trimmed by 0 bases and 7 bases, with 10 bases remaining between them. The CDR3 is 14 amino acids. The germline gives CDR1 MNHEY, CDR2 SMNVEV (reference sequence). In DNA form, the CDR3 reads TGTGCCAGCAGTTTATCGGCTTTGGAACAGCCCCAGCATTTT. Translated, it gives CASSLSALEQPQHF.

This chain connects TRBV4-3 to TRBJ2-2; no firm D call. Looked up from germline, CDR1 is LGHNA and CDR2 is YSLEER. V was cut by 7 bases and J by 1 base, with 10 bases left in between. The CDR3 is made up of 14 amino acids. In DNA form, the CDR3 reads TGCGCCAGCACCCCGGGCATGAACACCGGGGAGCTGTTTTTT. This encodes CASTPGMNTGELFF.

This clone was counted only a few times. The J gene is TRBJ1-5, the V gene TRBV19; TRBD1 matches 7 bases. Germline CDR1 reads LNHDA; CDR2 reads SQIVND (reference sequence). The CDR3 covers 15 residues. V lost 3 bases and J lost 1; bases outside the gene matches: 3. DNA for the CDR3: TGTGCCAGTAGTATTCAGGGGGTAAGCAATCAGCCCCAGCATTTT. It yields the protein CASSIQGVSNQPQHF.

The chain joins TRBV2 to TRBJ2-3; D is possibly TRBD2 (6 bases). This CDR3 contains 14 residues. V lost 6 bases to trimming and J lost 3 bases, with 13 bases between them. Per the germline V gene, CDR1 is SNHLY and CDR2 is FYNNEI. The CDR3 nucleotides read TGTGCCAGCAGCCAACTAGCTAAAACAGATACGCAGTATTTT. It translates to CASSQLAKTDTQYF. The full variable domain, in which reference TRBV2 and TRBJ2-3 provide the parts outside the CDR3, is EPEVTQTPSHQVTQMGQEVILRCVPISNHLYFYWYRQILGQKVEFLVSFYNNEISEKSEIFDDQFSVERPDGSNFTLKIRSTKLEDSAMYFCASSQLAKTDTQYFGPGTRLTVL.

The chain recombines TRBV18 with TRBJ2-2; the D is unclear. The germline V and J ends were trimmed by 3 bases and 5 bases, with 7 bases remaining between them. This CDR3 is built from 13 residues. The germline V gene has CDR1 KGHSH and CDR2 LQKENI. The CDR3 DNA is TGTGCCAGCTCACCTATAGGTACCGGGGAGCTGTTTTTT. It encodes CASSPIGTGELFF.